This T cell receptor (beta chain) was captured in a study of OX40 agonist ivuxolimab in advanced cancers. Study summary: Those enrolled were roughly 80% male, with a mean age of around 58 years and ages from roughly 20 to 90.

Study findings and constraints: Partial responders receiving 0.1-3.0 mg/kg showed among the lowest clonal expansion.

Generated by immunoSEQ multiplex PCR, the TCRdb table keeps only in-frame clones and is missing some. Of more than 35,000 clones in the sample, approximately 80% were seen once. CDR3 length equals 16 residues. V lost 5 bases and J 0 bases, leaving 17 bases between the germline ends. CDR1 and CDR2 (germline): SEHNR, FQNEAQ (reference sequence). Concerning this clone: The target antigen is unknown.

This TCR was recovered from an adult with an advanced solid tumor such as melanoma, head and neck, liver or kidney cancer. This chain uses TRBV7-9 with TRBJ2-7, with D tentatively TRBD1 (5 bases). Material: CD4+ or CD8+ T cells sorted from blood, obtained in a trial of the OX40 agonist ivuxolimab. The CDR3 is CASSGSGRLSSYEQYF. Here the CDR3 DNA reads TGTGCCAGCAGCGGGTCAGGGCGTTTAAGCTCCTACGAGCAGTACTTC.